Listed below are T cell receptor beta chains from one sample, sequenced in a study of cytomegalovirus exposure and HLA in healthy donors. Libraries were prepared by immunoSEQ multiplex PCR; TCRdb keeps only in-frame clonotypes and omits some of them. Of 90,000 or so clones listed, roughly 78% were seen once; the top ten hold approximately 4.8%. The sample comprised PBMCs. The source is a male donor in good health and CMV-seropositive. Each CDR3 is given with its conserved first and last residue. The D gene is left open where the match is weak. Clone size is stated in some rows and not others, as once, few, many or a class when expanded.

v_gene	len	abundance	d_gene	j_gene	CDR3aa	CDR3nt
TRBV7-2	14	NA	NA	TRBJ1-5	CASSSETGHQPQHF	TGTGCCAGCAGCTCGGAAACAGGTCATCAGCCCCAGCATTTT
TRBV27	13	NA	NA	TRBJ2-7	CASSYGVGYEQYF	TGTGCCAGCAGTTACGGGGTCGGCTACGAGCAGTACTTC
TRBV9	14	NA	TRBD2	TRBJ2-2	CASSLLAGTGELFF	TGTGCCAGCAGCCTTCTAGCGGGAACCGGGGAGCTGTTTTTT
TRBV6-5	14	NA	TRBD2	TRBJ2-5	CASVKLAGGETQYF	TGTGCCAGCGTCAAATTAGCGGGAGGGGAGACCCAGTACTTC
TRBV13	15	NA	NA	TRBJ1-2	CASSLGGAANYGYTF	TGTGCCAGCAGCTTAGGGGGGGCCGCTAACTATGGCTACACCTTC
TRBV5-1	13	few	NA	TRBJ1-1	CASSLGGPREAFF	TGCGCCAGCAGCTTGGGGGGCCCTCGTGAAGCTTTCTTT
TRBV10-3	13	NA	NA	TRBJ1-1	CAISESQTTEAFF	TGTGCCATCAGTGAGTCACAGACCACTGAAGCTTTCTTT
TRBV7-6	17	NA	TRBD2	TRBJ2-5	CASSPMALAGGSETQYF	TGTGCCAGCAGCCCCATGGCCCTAGCGGGAGGTTCCGAGACCCAGTACTTC
TRBV7-2	15	NA	NA	TRBJ2-1	CASSPSESSYNEQFF	TGTGCCAGCAGTCCGTCCGAGAGCTCCTACAATGAGCAGTTCTTC
TRBV6-5	14	NA	NA	TRBJ1-1	CASSRVGGNTEAFF	TGTGCCAGCAGCCGGGTGGGGGGGAACACTGAAGCTTTCTTT
TRBV5-4	15	NA	TRBD1	TRBJ2-1	CASSEGQGGFGEQFF	TGTGCCAGCAGCGAGGGACAGGGGGGGTTCGGGGAGCAGTTCTTC
TRBV19	13	NA	NA	TRBJ2-7	CASSILGGNEQYF	TGTGCCAGTAGTATATTGGGGGGTAACGAGCAGTACTTC
TRBV6-1	12	once	NA	TRBJ1-3	CASRATGNTIYF	TGTGCCAGCCGTGCTACTGGAAACACCATATATTTT
TRBV19	14	NA	TRBD1	TRBJ1-6	CASSITGVDSPLHF	TGTGCCAGTAGTATTACAGGGGTGGATTCACCCCTCCACTTT
TRBV6-4	13	NA	NA	TRBJ2-1	CASSTETTNEQFF	TGTGCCAGCAGTACCGAGACTACCAATGAGCAGTTCTTC
TRBV11-1	13	NA	TRBD1	TRBJ1-2	CASSSSTGGIYTF	TGTGCCAGCAGCTCCTCGACAGGGGGGATCTACACCTTC
TRBV7-2	13	few	TRBD1	TRBJ2-1	CASSPDRVNEQFF	TGTGCCAGCAGCCCAGACAGGGTTAATGAGCAGTTCTTC
TRBV4-2	20	few	NA	TRBJ1-1	CASSQDTVGPLSRPNTEAFF	TGTGCCAGCAGCCAAGATACAGTCGGTCCACTGTCCCGGCCGAACACTGAAGCTTTCTTT
TRBV7-2	15	once	TRBD1	TRBJ2-7	CASSPGQGARFEQYF	TGTGCCAGCAGCCCGGGACAGGGGGCGCGTTTTGAGCAGTACTTC
TRBV6-5	16	NA	NA	TRBJ2-3	CASSYQAPLSTDTQYF	TGTGCCAGCAGTTACCAGGCCCCCCTGAGCACAGATACGCAGTATTTT
TRBV30	11	NA	NA	TRBJ1-2	CAWSSLRGYTF	TGTGCCTGGAGTTCCCTGCGAGGCTACACCTTC
TRBV27	13	NA	NA	TRBJ2-3	CASSSGSTDTQYF	TGTGCCAGCAGTAGTGGCAGCACAGATACGCAGTATTTT
TRBV6-4	13	NA	NA	TRBJ1-1	CASSLEGNTEAFF	TGTGCCAGCAGTCTAGAGGGGAACACTGAAGCTTTCTTT
TRBV18	14	NA	TRBD1	TRBJ2-7	CASSQGQRNYEQYF	TGTGCCAGCTCACAGGGACAGCGCAACTACGAGCAGTACTTC
TRBV29-1	15	NA	NA	TRBJ1-2	CSVGLRGEGGYGYTF	TGCAGCGTCGGCCTTCGGGGGGAGGGGGGCTATGGCTACACCTTC
TRBV4-2	15	NA	TRBD2	TRBJ2-5	CASSQERGGQETQYF	TGTGCCAGCAGCCAAGAGCGGGGGGGCCAAGAGACCCAGTACTTC
TRBV6-6	15	few	NA	TRBJ1-1	CASSQYGGGNTEAFF	TGTGCCAGCAGCCAATACGGGGGAGGGAACACTGAAGCTTTCTTT
TRBV30	13	NA	NA	TRBJ1-2	CAWSVEEKYGYTF	TGTGCCTGGAGTGTGGAGGAAAAGTATGGCTACACCTTC
TRBV5-1	15	few	TRBD2	TRBJ2-3	CASSAGLAYTDTQYF	TGCGCCAGCAGCGCGGGACTAGCTTACACAGATACGCAGTATTTT
TRBV30	11	NA	NA	TRBJ1-4	CAGATIEKLFF	TGTGCTGGGGCAACTATTGAAAAACTGTTTTTT
TRBV6-6	13	NA	TRBD1	TRBJ1-2	CASRTGQAPGYTF	TGTGCCAGCAGAACTGGACAGGCCCCCGGCTACACCTTC
TRBV2	15	NA	NA	TRBJ2-2	CASNLVSGNTGELFF	TGTGCCAGCAATCTCGTTAGCGGTAACACCGGGGAGCTGTTTTTT
TRBV5-1	16	NA	TRBD2	TRBJ2-7	CASSLTSGGSSYEQYF	TGCGCCAGCAGCTTGACTAGCGGGGGTAGCTCCTACGAGCAGTACTTC
TRBV28	15	NA	TRBD1	TRBJ1-6	CASSTDPGQISPLHF	TGTGCCAGCAGTACTGATCCGGGACAGATTTCACCCCTCCACTTT
TRBV5-1	17	once	NA	TRBJ2-3	CASSLYGTPQRTDTQYF	TGCGCCAGCAGCTTGTATGGGACTCCCCAACGCACAGATACGCAGTATTTT
TRBV28	15	NA	TRBD2	TRBJ2-5	CASSFGAGEGWAQYF	TGTGCCAGCAGTTTCGGGGCGGGGGAGGGTTGGGCCCAGTACTTC